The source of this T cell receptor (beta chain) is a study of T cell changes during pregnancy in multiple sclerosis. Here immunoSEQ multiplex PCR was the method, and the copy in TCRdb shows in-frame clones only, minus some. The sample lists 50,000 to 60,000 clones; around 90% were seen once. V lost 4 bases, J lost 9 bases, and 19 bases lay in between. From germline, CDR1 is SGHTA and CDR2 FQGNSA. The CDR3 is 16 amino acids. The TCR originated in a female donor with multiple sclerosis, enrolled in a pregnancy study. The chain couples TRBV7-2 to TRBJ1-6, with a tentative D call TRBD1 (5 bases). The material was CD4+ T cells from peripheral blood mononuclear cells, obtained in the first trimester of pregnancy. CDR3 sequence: CASSSPGSSLRSPLHF. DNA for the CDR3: TGTGCCAGCAGCTCCCCAGGGTCAAGTCTTCGTTCACCCCTCCACTTT.